Shown below are 15 T cell receptor beta chains from a single sample sequenced in a study of shared clonotypes between healthy human individuals. Assay used: immunoSEQ multiplex PCR; TCRdb lists only in-frame clones, some missing. The table records around 2,100,000 clones, just under 95% of them present only once. Naive CD8 cells, CD45RO-negative and positively selected for CCR7, excluded terminally differentiated effector memory CD45RA+ cells. The sample consisted of naive CD8+ T cells sorted from blood. The receptors originated from a man younger than 35 in good health.

This sequence joins TRBV4-1 and TRBJ2-5; 9 nucleotides align to TRBD2. CDR3 length equals 18 residues. The V segment lost 0 bases and the J segment 3 bases; nucleotides outside the gene matches: 11. Germline loops: CDR1 MGHRA, CDR2 YSYEKL. The CDR3 region has the DNA TGCGCCAGCAGCCAAGAACTCGCGGGGGGGCCGGATAAAGAGACCCAGTACTTC. Protein product: CASSQELAGGPDKETQYF.

The chain is built from TRBV29-1 and TRBJ2-3; D might be TRBD1 (6 bases). Trimming shortened V by 4 bases and J by 1 base, and 12 bases separated the two germline ends. CDR1 and CDR2 from the germline V gene are SQVTM and ANQGSEA. The CDR3 runs to 14 residues. The CDR3 DNA reads TGCAGCGTTGTGTGGGCAGGGGGCACAGATACGCAGTATTTT. Its protein is CSVVWAGGTDTQYF.

The genes are TRBV7-9 and TRBJ2-7; 12 nucleotides align to TRBD2. V lost 5 bases to trimming and J lost 7 bases; unmatched junction nucleotides: 3. CDR1 and CDR2 (germline): SEHNR, FQNEAQ (reference sequence). This CDR3 has 13 amino acids. CDR3 bases: TGTGCCAGCAGCACTAGCGGGAGGTGGGAGCAGTACTTC. Protein: CASSTSGRWEQYF.

The chain carries TRBV2 and TRBJ2-2; D perhaps matches TRBD1 (5 bases). Germline V gene sequence: CDR1 SNHLY, CDR2 FYNNEI. The CDR3 consists of 17 residues. The germline V and J ends were trimmed by 3 bases and 3 bases, with 17 bases remaining between them. Here the CDR3 DNA reads TGTGCCAGCAGTGACCCCAGGGCAGTAGTCGACACCGGGGAGCTGTTTTTT. Amino acid sequence: CASSDPRAVVDTGELFF.

A note on this clone: Other DNA sequences from this sample encode an identical CDR3 as well. The chain couples TRBV6-5 to TRBJ2-7, with 8 nucleotides matching TRBD1. This CDR3 is built from 14 residues. The V gene end was trimmed by 2 bases and the J gene end by 6 bases; junction bases not matched to a gene: 6. The V gene's germline CDR1 is MNHEY and CDR2 SVGAGI. The CDR3 here is CASSYGQGASEQYF. The CDR3 nucleotides read TGTGCCAGCAGTTACGGGCAGGGGGCCAGCGAGCAGTACTTC.

On this clone itself: At the DNA level, this CDR3 is encoded by other sequences in the same sample as well. The CDR3 spells CASSEGGTDYEQYF. The CDR3 DNA sequence: TGTGCCAGCAGCGAAGGGGGGACAGACTACGAGCAGTACTTC. This chain uses TRBV9 with TRBJ2-7; D may be TRBD1 (7 bases). The germline V and J ends were trimmed by 3 bases and 3 bases, with 13 bases remaining between them. The CDR3 contains 14 residues. Germline V CDR1 and CDR2: SGDLS, YYNGEE.

The rearrangement uses TRBV5-4 and TRBJ1-1; D is unresolved. The germline V gene has CDR1 SGHNT and CDR2 YYREEE (reference sequence). The CDR3 length is 14 residues. Trimming left V 4 bases short and J 0 bases short, with 10 bases between. As DNA, the CDR3 is TGTGCCAGCAGCGCCACGGGATTGAACACTGAAGCTTTCTTT. Translating it yields CASSATGLNTEAFF.

This chain connects TRBV7-9 to TRBJ2-7; a possible D gene is TRBD2 (6 bases). The CDR3 contains 15 residues. Germline CDR1 SEHNR, CDR2 FQNEAQ (reference sequence). The germline V and J ends were trimmed by 1 base and 3 bases, with 13 bases remaining between them. CDR3 sequence (DNA): TGTGCCAGCAGCTTAGAGGCAGGGAGGAACTACGAGCAGTACTTC. It yields the protein CASSLEAGRNYEQYF.

The rearrangement links TRBV19 to TRBJ1-1; TRBD1 matches at 11 bases. CDR1 is LNHDA and CDR2 is SQIVND in the germline V gene (reference sequence). The CDR3 has 14 amino acids. V was pared by 6 bases and J by 5 bases, with 5 bases of the junction left unmatched. The CDR3 bases are TGTGCCAGTAGAGGACAGGGGGCAGGGACTGAAGCTTTCTTT. Translating it yields CASRGQGAGTEAFF.

A remark on this clone: Other nucleotide sequences from this sample produce the same CDR3. The chain uses TRBV2 and TRBJ1-5; D unresolved. Per the germline V gene, CDR1 is SNHLY and CDR2 is FYNNEI. The CDR3 is 14 amino acids. Between the trimmed V and J ends, which lost 4 bases and 2 bases, there was a span of 9 bases. CDR3 sequence: CASSVGQGNQPQHF. CDR3 DNA sequence: TGTGCCAGCAGTGTCGGCCAGGGCAATCAGCCCCAGCATTTT.

The chain employs TRBV29-1 and TRBJ1-2, with 8 bases identical to TRBD1. The germline CDR1 and CDR2 sequences are SQVTM and ANQGSEA. This CDR3 is 14 amino acids long. V shed 6 bases, J shed 1 base, and the junction held 7 bases outside the gene matches. The CDR3 spells CSVLDRGHNYGYTF. The DNA for the CDR3 is TGCAGCGTACTAGACAGGGGCCATAACTATGGCTACACCTTC.

The gene calls are TRBV11-2 and TRBJ2-7; possible D gene TRBD2, 5 bases. This CDR3 is built from 15 residues. Germline V lookup: CDR1 SGHAT, CDR2 FQNNGV. Between the trimmed V and J ends, which lost 6 bases and 4 bases, there was a span of 19 bases. CDR3 sequence reads: CASRLEPLVEYEQYF. As DNA, the CDR3 is TGTGCCAGCAGACTAGAGCCTCTCGTAGAATACGAGCAGTACTTC.

CDR3 sequence (DNA): TGTGCCAGCAGCTGGACTAGCGGGAGAAGCGAGACCCAGTACTTC. This translates into CASSWTSGRSETQYF. This chain uses TRBV11-2 with TRBJ2-5, with TRBD2 matching over 13 bases. The junction had 4 bases not matched to a gene; V was cut back by 4 bases and J by 5 bases. CDR3 size: 15 residues. Germline V gene lookup returns CDR1 SGHAT and CDR2 FQNNGV.

As for this clone: Within the sample, other DNA sequences also encode this same CDR3. The rearrangement links TRBV6-5 to TRBJ2-7; D is unresolved. V dropped 5 bases and J dropped 2 bases, with 4 bases sitting between them. CDR3 length equals 11 residues. Germline CDR1 reads MNHEY; CDR2 reads SVGAGI. In nucleotides, the CDR3 is TGTGCCAGCAGTGCTCCCTACGAGCAGTACTTC. Protein: CASSAPYEQYF.

The table lists this clone with a count of one. This chain connects TRBV5-6 to TRBJ2-5, with D maybe TRBD1 (5 bases). This CDR3 contains 13 residues. V lost 2 bases to trimming and J lost 5 bases, with 10 bases between them. Germline V gene lookup returns CDR1 SGHDT and CDR2 YYEEEE. As DNA, the CDR3 is TGTGCCAGCAGCTTTTGGGGCGGCGAGACCCAGTACTTC. Protein: CASSFWGGETQYF. The complete variable domain, with remaining parts taken from reference TRBV5-6 and TRBJ2-5, reads DAGVTQSPTHLIKTRGQQVTLRCSPKSGHDTVSWYQQALGQGPQFIFQYYEEEERQRGNFPDRFSGHQFPNYSSELNVNALLLGDSALYLCASSFWGGETQYFGPGTRLLVL.